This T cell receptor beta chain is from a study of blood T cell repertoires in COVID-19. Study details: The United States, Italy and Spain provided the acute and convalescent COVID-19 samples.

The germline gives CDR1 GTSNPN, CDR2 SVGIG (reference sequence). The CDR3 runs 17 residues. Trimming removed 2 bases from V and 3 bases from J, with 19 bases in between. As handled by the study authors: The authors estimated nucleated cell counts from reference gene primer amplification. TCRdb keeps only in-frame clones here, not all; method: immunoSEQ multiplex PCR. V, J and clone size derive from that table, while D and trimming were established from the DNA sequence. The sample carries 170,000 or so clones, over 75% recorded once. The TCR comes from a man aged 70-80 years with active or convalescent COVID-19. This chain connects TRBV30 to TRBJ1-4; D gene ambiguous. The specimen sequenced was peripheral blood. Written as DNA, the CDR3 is TGTGCCTGGAGTAACAGCCGAACTTATACGTCTAATGAAAAACTGTTTTTT. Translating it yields CAWSNSRTYTSNEKLFF.